A selection of T cell receptor beta chains follows, all from one sample in a study of blood T cell repertoires in COVID-19. Assay: immunoSEQ multiplex PCR; the TCRdb copy retains only in-frame clones and omits some. This sample yields about 240,000 clones, of which 86% are seen a single time; approximately 13% belongs to the top ten. The material sequenced was peripheral blood. These receptors all come from a man aged 80 or over with acute or convalescent COVID-19. CDR3s include the opening cysteine and the closing phenylalanine or tryptophan.

v_call: TRBV3-1/TRBV3-2; cdr3_aa: CASRNRGSNEKLFF
v_call: TRBV19; cdr3_aa: CATGLQGRVYEQFF
v_call: TRBV3-1/TRBV3-2; cdr3_aa: CASSHRQTNEKLFF
v_call: TRBV28; cdr3_aa: CASYPGGGNQPQHF
v_call: TRBV6-2/TRBV6-3; cdr3_aa: CASSYSRGDKAFF
v_call: TRBV28; cdr3_aa: CASSSTASDGNTIYF
v_call: TRBV5-5; cdr3_aa: CASARVSTDTQYF
v_call: TRBV28; cdr3_aa: CASSYLGTGNGYTF
v_call: TRBV28; cdr3_aa: CASKGQPSTNEKLFF
v_call: TRBV19; cdr3_aa: CASSREVLGGIQYF
v_call: TRBV11-2; cdr3_aa: CASSLYAQGAKGSPLHF
v_call: TRBV12-3/TRBV12-4; cdr3_aa: CASSFGSFQPQHF
v_call: TRBV11-1; cdr3_aa: CASSLVSSGPDNEQFF
v_call: TRBV7-2; cdr3_aa: CASSSLPGLAGGTDTQYF
v_call: TRBV24-1; cdr3_aa: CATSVDGVQETQYF
v_call: TRBV6-6; cdr3_aa: CASSITTGNGELFF
v_call: TRBV28; cdr3_aa: CASSLLGLAGGQVPNEQFF
v_call: TRBV6-5; cdr3_aa: CAGQGTAGSGYTF
v_call: TRBV28; cdr3_aa: CASSSPGQGNQPQHF
v_call: TRBV28; cdr3_aa: CASTGGDYNSPLHF
v_call: TRBV28; cdr3_aa: CASSSTGGQPQHF
v_call: TRBV5-1; cdr3_aa: CASSIEGGNQPQHF
v_call: TRBV2; cdr3_aa: CASSYIPGTGTNEKLFF
v_call: TRBV6-5; cdr3_aa: CASTLDRGGQPQHF
v_call: TRBV6-5; cdr3_aa: CASSYSDRPSGNTIYF
v_call: TRBV7-2; cdr3_aa: CASSLLGQGGYGYTF
v_call: TRBV11-2; cdr3_aa: CASSPPGFGYGYTF
v_call: TRBV11-2; cdr3_aa: CASSPRPRGTEDSPLHF
v_call: TRBV29-1; cdr3_aa: CSVEPRQATTEAFF
v_call: TRBV28; cdr3_aa: CASSSLRDREQETQYF
v_call: TRBV2; cdr3_aa: CASRKTTGGAGITEAFF
v_call: TRBV12-5; cdr3_aa: CASGEGYSYNEQFF
v_call: TRBV6-1; cdr3_aa: CASSEHYTEAFF
v_call: TRBV28; cdr3_aa: CASSLSLGRGSPLHF
v_call: TRBV15; cdr3_aa: CATSPPGTSYNEQFF
v_call: TRBV5-4; cdr3_aa: CASSLEGQGYRGGYTF
v_call: TRBV28; cdr3_aa: CASSPWTSRIYNEQFF
v_call: TRBV6-5; cdr3_aa: CASKGDNNSPLHF
v_call: TRBV24-1; cdr3_aa: CATSDSTKTGNTEAFF
v_call: TRBV2; cdr3_aa: CASRTGGEKLFF
v_call: TRBV24-1; cdr3_aa: CATSDRFSGANVLTF
v_call: TRBV11-2; cdr3_aa: CASSLAPGYTEAFF
v_call: TRBV19; cdr3_aa: CASSIAGDRGYGYTF
v_call: TRBV27; cdr3_aa: CASSLSGQGAEEIYGYTF
v_call: TRBV24-1; cdr3_aa: CATSDHGTVYGYTF
v_call: TRBV15; cdr3_aa: CATRGREVNNEQFF
v_call: TRBV6-6; cdr3_aa: CASKIPGQNYGYTF
v_call: TRBV12-3/TRBV12-4; cdr3_aa: CASSLTGGNEQYF
v_call: TRBV5-1; cdr3_aa: CASSPRGDGDTQYF
v_call: TRBV7-2; cdr3_aa: CASSQLRASMYF
v_call: TRBV11-2; cdr3_aa: CASSNRGFYEQYF
v_call: TRBV10-1; cdr3_aa: CASSESRRSYGTGGGNEQFF